Detailed here is one T cell receptor (beta chain). Its antigen is not known. The data are from a study of cytomegalovirus exposure and HLA in healthy donors. Study summary: Earlier sequencing of approximately 180 million T cells yielded 90 million to 140 million unique TCR beta sequences.

PCR used 60 Vbeta primers and 13 Jbeta primers. Using immunoSEQ multiplex PCR, the repertoire was profiled, and TCRdb retains in-frame clones only, with some absent. The sample has about 150,000 clones; just under 85% are singletons. Study results and caveats: An analysis was carried out at a later point. It showed that HLA-associated TCR beta chains were more clonally expanded than equally common non-associated chains. Some V segments (TRBV6-2 and TRBV6-3 among them) were excluded as indistinguishable. Investigators reported approximately 150 TCR beta chains as tied to cytomegalovirus.

The CDR3 has 15 amino acids. The ends were cut back, 1 base at V and 3 bases at J, with 12 bases in the middle. Germline CDR1 and CDR2: MNHNS and SASEGT. This TCR derives from a girl aged 5 to 17 in good health and CMV-seropositive. The chain carries TRBV6-1 and TRBJ1-1, with a weak D call TRBD1 (5 bases). Material for sequencing was PBMCs. The CDR3 sequence is CASSEVGGPDTEAFF. Written as DNA, the CDR3 is TGTGCCAGCAGTGAAGTGGGGGGACCGGACACTGAAGCTTTCTTT.